This TCR beta chain came from a study of cytomegalovirus exposure and HLA in healthy donors. General study findings and limits: Cytomegalovirus-associated TCR beta chains were listed, numbering 164. Indistinguishable V segments, including TRBV6-2 and TRBV6-3, were excluded. Further analysis was carried out later, and it showed several of the most significant clusters appearing linked to common viral pathogens.

As to this clone: Antigen unknown.

13 Jbeta primers and 60 Vbeta primers were used for the PCR. Clones were sequenced by immunoSEQ multiplex PCR, and TCRdb holds only the in-frame ones, with some missing. The profile covers 90,000 to 110,000 clones, with approximately 82% appearing a single time and 7.5% to 9% taken by the ten largest. V dropped 5 bases and J dropped 8; count of bases not matched to a gene: 2. CDR3 length equals 11 residues. CDR1 is MDHEN, CDR2 SYDVKM, per germline. The source material was PBMCs. The chain links TRBV28 to TRBJ2-5; 7 nucleotides align to TRBD2. The clonotype originates from a man in his forties or fifties in good health and CMV-seropositive. CDR3 in DNA: TGTGCCAGCAGTGGGGAGGGCACCCAGTACTTC. This encodes CASSGEGTQYF.